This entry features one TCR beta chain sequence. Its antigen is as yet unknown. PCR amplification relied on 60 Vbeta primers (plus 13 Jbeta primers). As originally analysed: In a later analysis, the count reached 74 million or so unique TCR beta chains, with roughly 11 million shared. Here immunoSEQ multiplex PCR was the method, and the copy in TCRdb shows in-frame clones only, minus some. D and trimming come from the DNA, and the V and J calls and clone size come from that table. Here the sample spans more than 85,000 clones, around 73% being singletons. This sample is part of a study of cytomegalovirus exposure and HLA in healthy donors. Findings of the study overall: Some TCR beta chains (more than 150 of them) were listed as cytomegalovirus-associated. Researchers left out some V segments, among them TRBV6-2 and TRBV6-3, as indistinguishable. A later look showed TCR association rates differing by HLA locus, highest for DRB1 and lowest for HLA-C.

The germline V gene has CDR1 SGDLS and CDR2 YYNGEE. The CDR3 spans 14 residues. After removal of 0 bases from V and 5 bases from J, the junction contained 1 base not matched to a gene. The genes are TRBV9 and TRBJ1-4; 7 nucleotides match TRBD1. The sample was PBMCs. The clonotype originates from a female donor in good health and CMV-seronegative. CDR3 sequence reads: CASSVDRGNEKLFF. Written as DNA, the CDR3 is TGTGCCAGCAGCGTAGACAGGGGAAATGAAAAACTGTTTTTT. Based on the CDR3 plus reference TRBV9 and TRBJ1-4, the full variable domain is DSGVTQTPKHLITATGQRVTLRCSPRSGDLSVYWYQQSLDQGLQFLIQYYNGEERAKGNILERFSAQQFPDLHSELNLSSLELGDSALYFCASSVDRGNEKLFFGSGTQLSVL.